The 14 T cell receptor beta chains below come from one sample, sequenced in a study of long-term antiretroviral therapy in people with HIV. Samples were assayed with immunoSEQ v3.0 at survey level. This table comes from immunoSEQ multiplex PCR, and its TCRdb copy is limited to in-frame clones, with some not included. The data hold some 22,000 clones, with more than 70% observed a single time. The source was unsorted PBMCs, collected 2.3 years after starting antiretroviral therapy. The receptors derive from a man in his sixties with HIV.

This clone was picked up a small number of times. The chain carries TRBV19 and TRBJ1-4; possible D gene TRBD1, 5 bases. This CDR3 is built from 15 residues. V was pared by 2 bases and J by 6 bases, with 13 bases between. Germline V CDR1 and CDR2: LNHDA, SQIVND (reference sequence). The CDR3 sequence: CASSIRDESDEKLFF. In DNA form, the CDR3 reads TGTGCCAGTAGTATACGGGACGAGAGCGATGAAAAACTGTTTTTT.

The chain joins TRBV7-8 to TRBJ1-2, with D unclear. Germline V lookup: CDR1 SGHVS, CDR2 FQNEAQ. The CDR3 covers 15 residues. Trimming shortened V by 2 bases and J by 7 bases, and 17 bases separated the two germline ends. As DNA, the CDR3 is TGTGCCAGCAGCTTATTCGGCGAAAGACGTATTGGCTACACCTTC. Protein: CASSLFGERRIGYTF.

This chain uses TRBV19 with TRBJ2-1; 14 bases align to TRBD2. CDR1 and CDR2 (germline): LNHDA, SQIVND (reference sequence). The CDR3 spans 18 residues. J lost 8 bases, V lost 5 bases, and 14 bases had no gene match. The CDR3 coding sequence is TGTGCCAGTAGTTTCACGGGACTAGCGGGAGCCCAGATCTATGAGCAGTTCTTC. Translated: CASSFTGLAGAQIYEQFF. Full variable domain (remainder filled in from reference TRBV19 and TRBJ2-1): DGGITQSPKYLFRKEGQNVTLSCEQNLNHDAMYWYRQDPGQGLRLIYYSQIVNDFQKGDIAEGYSVSREKKESFPLTVTSAQKNPTAFYLCASSFTGLAGAQIYEQFFGPGTRLTVL.

This clone came up a few times. V is TRBV6-5 and J is TRBJ2-7; D not certain. There are 15 residues in the CDR3. CDR1 and CDR2 (germline): MNHEY, SVGAGI. V was cut by 2 bases and J by 2 bases, with 13 bases left in between. CDR3 nucleotides: TGTGCCAGCAGTTACCTCCCGACCGGTACCTACGAGCAGTACTTC. Translated: CASSYLPTGTYEQYF.

The CDR3 loop is CASRTSGTGLGYTF. As DNA, the CDR3 is TGTGCCAGCAGGACTTCCGGGACAGGGCTCGGCTACACCTTC. The chain combines TRBV25-1 with TRBJ1-2; the match to TRBD1 covers 9 bases. CDR1 and CDR2 (germline): MGHDK, SYGVNS. The CDR3 extends over 14 amino acids. V trimming: 6 bases; J trimming: 8 bases; junction bases outside the gene matches: 10.

This rearrangement joins TRBV28 to TRBJ1-1, with 8 nucleotides matching TRBD1. With 6 bases clipped from V and 6 bases from J, the junction kept 6 bases outside the gene matches. Germline V CDR1 and CDR2: MDHEN, SYDVKM. CDR3 size: 13 residues. In nucleotides, the CDR3 is TGTGCCAGCAGGCCTCCAGGGGGCCCTGAAGCTTTCTTT. Its translation is CASRPPGGPEAFF. The full variable domain, rest sourced from reference TRBV28 and TRBJ1-1, is DVKVTQSSRYLVKRTGEKVFLECVQDMDHENMFWYRQDPGLGLRLIYFSYDVKMKEKGDIPEGYSVSREKKERFSLILESASTNQTSMYLCASRPPGGPEAFFGQGTRLTVV.

This chain uses TRBV10-2 with TRBJ2-1; 8 bases are shared with TRBD2. J was trimmed by 3 bases and V by 3 bases; bases with no gene match: 4. The CDR3 totals 15 residues. Germline V gives CDR1 WSHSY, CDR2 SAAADI. The CDR3 region has the DNA TGCGCCAGCAGTGACGGGGGGGTTATCTACAATGAGCAGTTCTTC. Translated: CASSDGGVIYNEQFF.

This rearrangement joins TRBV7-9 to TRBJ2-1; perhaps TRBD2 as D (6 bases). CDR1 is SEHNR, CDR2 FQNEAQ, per germline (reference sequence). Trimming removed 5 bases from V and 7 bases from J, with 21 bases in between. The CDR3 runs to 16 residues. The DNA of the CDR3 is TGTGCCAGCAGCCCCACTCTCGGGGGAGTCGGTAATGAGCAGTTCTTC. Translated: CASSPTLGGVGNEQFF.

V is TRBV11-2 and J is TRBJ1-4, with D possibly TRBD1 on 5 matching bases. With 7 bases removed from V and 6 bases from J, the gap between germline ends came to 15 bases. From germline, CDR1 is SGHAT and CDR2 FQNNGV. The CDR3 contains 14 residues. The CDR3 here is CASTNRDGDEKLFF. CDR3 bases: TGTGCCAGCACAAATAGGGACGGGGATGAAAAACTGTTTTTT.

The rearrangement links TRBV11-2 to TRBJ1-2; weak D call: TRBD1 (5 bases). This CDR3 contains 13 residues. Germline loops: CDR1 SGHAT, CDR2 FQNNGV. V lost 4 bases and J lost 6, with 12 bases in between. As DNA, the CDR3 is TGTGCCAGCAGCTCTAGTGGGGCGGATGGCTACACCTTC. Translating it yields CASSSSGADGYTF.

The gene calls are TRBV5-8 and TRBJ2-1; D uncertain. This CDR3 comprises 16 residues. Germline values: CDR1 SGHTS, CDR2 YDEGEE. Deletions cut 2 bases from V and 5 bases from J, with 17 bases between. This CDR3 reads CASSFLGRTVNNEQFF. CDR3 coding DNA: TGTGCCAGCAGCTTCCTCGGACGGACCGTTAACAATGAGCAGTTCTTC.

The rearrangement links TRBV7-2 to TRBJ1-5; a possible D gene is TRBD1 (5 bases). Germline lookup yields CDR1 SGHTA and CDR2 FQGNSA. V lost 5 bases to trimming and J lost 4 bases, with 12 bases between them. This CDR3 contains 14 residues. As DNA, the CDR3 is TGTGCCAGCAGCCCTACCGGGGGGAATCAGCCCCAGCATTTT. It codes for CASSPTGGNQPQHF.

The chain carries TRBV7-2 and TRBJ1-2; the match to TRBD1 covers 9 bases. Unmatched junction bases numbered 12, after V lost 4 bases and J lost 6 bases. Germline CDR1 reads SGHTA; CDR2 reads FQGNSA. The CDR3 contains 16 residues. The CDR3 nucleotides are TGTGCCAGCAGCTCGAACCTCGGGACAGGGTACCATGGCTACACCTTC. As protein: CASSSNLGTGYHGYTF. Supplemented by reference TRBV7-2 and TRBJ1-2, the full variable domain reads GAGVSQSPSNKVTEKGKDVELRCDPISGHTALYWYRQSLGQGLEFLIYFQGNSAPDKSGLPSDRFSAERTGGSVSTLTIQRTQQEDSAVYLCASSSNLGTGYHGYTFGSGTRLTVV.

This clone was picked up one time. The V gene is TRBV29-1, the J gene TRBJ2-1; 12 nucleotides align to TRBD2. With 5 bases clipped from V and 1 base from J, the junction kept 9 bases outside the gene matches. CDR1 is SQVTM, CDR2 ANQGSEA, per germline. The CDR3 is made up of 17 amino acids. The CDR3 bases are TGCAGCGTTCACGGACTAGCGGGATTGCTATCCTACAATGAGCAGTTCTTC. As protein: CSVHGLAGLLSYNEQFF.